The clone carrying this T cell receptor (beta chain) occurred many times. Its antigen is undetermined. The CDR3 sequence is 14 residues long. Germline V gene sequence: CDR1 SGHDT, CDR2 YYEEEE. V was shortened by 2 bases and J by 1 base, with 9 bases between the two germline ends. TCRdb itself ran the RT-PCR reads through MiXCR, one entry per CDR3 protein. The sample shows about 650,000 distinct CDR3 sequences, 14% of them seen only once. The source of the sample is a study of response to subunit inactivated influenza vaccine. Study outcomes and limitations: That few new T cells are recruited by each seasonal influenza vaccination was the authors' suggestion.

This chain uses TRBV5-6 with TRBJ1-1; D is undetermined. The sequenced sample was PBMCs from blood, obtained less than 15 days before vaccination. This TCR derives from a man aged 45-60 years who received an inactivated influenza vaccine. CDR3 in amino acids: CASSFGTWNTEAFF. The CDR3 DNA reads TGTGCCAGCAGCTTTGGCACTTGGAACACTGAAGCTTTCTTT.